These T cell receptor beta chains were read from a single sample in a study of shared clonotypes between healthy human individuals. The method was immunoSEQ multiplex PCR; TCRdb's version includes in-frame clones alone and lacks a portion of them. The repertoire consists of about 580,000 clones, with about 98% occurring once and the leading ten covering less than 0.35%. What was sequenced was naive CD8+ T cells sorted from blood. These receptors were taken from a young man in good health. CDR3s include the opening cysteine and the closing phenylalanine or tryptophan. A D gene is named only where the DNA matches it firmly. Only part of the rows carry a size: once, few, many, or a class if the clone is expanded.

TRBD2,TRBJ2-2,TRBV11-2,-,CGAGADYTGELFF,TGTGGGGCGGGAGCTGATTACACCGGGGAGCTGTTTTTT
-,TRBJ2-1,TRBV7-9,-,CASKQIGDSYNEQFF,TGTGCCAGCAAGCAAATCGGAGACTCCTACAATGAGCAGTTCTTC
TRBD1,TRBJ1-1,TRBV6-5,few,CASSTGGWTEAFF,TGTGCCAGCAGCACAGGGGGTTGGACTGAAGCTTTCTTT
TRBD1,TRBJ1-1,TRBV5-1,-,CASSLEGTGGWTEAFF,TGCGCCAGCAGCTTGGAGGGAACAGGGGGCTGGACTGAAGCTTTCTTT
-,TRBJ2-1,TRBV9,-,CASSAPVSRENEQFF,TGTGCCAGCAGCGCCCCCGTCAGTAGGGAGAATGAGCAGTTCTTC
TRBD2,TRBJ2-1,TRBV7-2,-,CASSPLGGSSGNYNEQFF,TGTGCCAGCAGCCCGTTAGGGGGATCTAGCGGGAACTACAATGAGCAGTTCTTC
-,TRBJ2-7,TRBV21-1,-,CARTSGSYEQYF,TGTGCGCGGACTAGCGGATCCTACGAGCAGTACTTC
-,TRBJ1-2,TRBV6-6,-,CASSYSSESTYGYTF,TGTGCCAGCAGTTACTCAAGTGAGAGTACCTATGGCTACACCTTC
-,TRBJ1-1,TRBV6-5,-,CASSYSSQNTEAFF,TGTGCCAGCAGTTACTCAAGTCAGAACACTGAAGCTTTCTTT
-,TRBJ1-2,TRBV11-2,-,CASSSINPDSLGYTF,TGTGCCAGCAGCTCTATCAACCCTGATAGTTTGGGCTACACCTTC
-,TRBJ1-4,TRBV4-1,-,CASSQNPGLGPNEKLFF,TGCGCCAGCAGCCAAAACCCTGGACTGGGACCGAATGAAAAACTGTTTTTT
-,TRBJ2-1,TRBV7-3,-,CASSSTITGGYNEQFF,TGTGCCAGCAGCTCTACCATCACTGGGGGATACAATGAGCAGTTCTTC
TRBD1,TRBJ2-1,TRBV18,-,CASSPQDRALGEQFF,TGTGCCAGCTCACCACAAGACAGGGCCTTGGGTGAGCAGTTCTTC
TRBD2,TRBJ2-1,TRBV29-1,-,CSVEDWREGRGNEQFF,TGCAGCGTTGAAGATTGGCGGGAGGGAAGGGGGAATGAGCAGTTCTTC
-,TRBJ1-4,TRBV7-9,-,CASSSYREGTNEKLFF,TGTGCCAGCAGCTCATACAGGGAGGGCACTAATGAAAAACTGTTTTTT
-,TRBJ1-2,TRBV4-1,-,CASSQDSVNYGYTF,TGCGCCAGCAGCCAAGATTCGGTTAACTATGGCTACACCTTC
TRBD1,TRBJ1-2,TRBV28,-,CASSDRDIYGYTF,TGTGCCAGCAGCGACAGGGACATCTATGGCTACACCTTC
TRBD2,TRBJ2-7,TRBV4-1,-,CASSQMGLAGYEQYF,TGCGCCAGCAGCCAAATGGGACTAGCGGGCTACGAGCAGTACTTC
-,TRBJ2-7,TRBV27,-,CASVLQGEQYF,TGTGCCAGCGTGTTACAAGGGGAGCAGTACTTC
TRBD1,TRBJ2-7,TRBV27,-,CASSLRDRWYEQYF,TGTGCCAGCAGTTTAAGGGACAGATGGTACGAGCAGTACTTC
-,TRBJ2-4,TRBV11-2,-,CASSLIMGEDIQYF,TGTGCCAGCAGCTTAATCATGGGAGAGGACATTCAGTACTTC
-,TRBJ2-7,TRBV13,-,CASSSIFRDGDYEQYF,TGTGCCAGCAGCTCTATTTTCCGGGACGGGGACTACGAGCAGTACTTC
-,TRBJ2-7,TRBV7-2,-,CASSLAASYEQYF,TGTGCCAGCAGCTTAGCGGCATCTTACGAGCAGTACTTC
-,TRBJ1-1,TRBV6-6,-,CASLGVEAFF,TGTGCCAGCCTGGGGGTTGAAGCTTTCTTT
TRBD2,TRBJ2-7,TRBV18,-,CASSRGGTSGDYEQYF,TGTGCCAGCTCACGTGGGGGGACTAGCGGGGACTACGAGCAGTACTTC
TRBD1,TRBJ2-5,TRBV27,-,CASSSPTGLAEETQYF,TGTGCCAGCAGCTCCCCGACAGGGCTCGCCGAAGAGACCCAGTACTTC
-,TRBJ1-2,TRBV7-8,-,CASSLGIYGYTF,TGTGCCAGCAGCCTAGGAATCTATGGCTACACCTTC
-,TRBJ2-7,TRBV12-5,-,CASAESYEQYF,TGTGCTAGTGCGGAAAGCTACGAGCAGTACTTC
TRBD1,TRBJ2-7,TRBV18,few,CASSPPTGGSSYEQYF,TGTGCCAGCTCACCCCCGACAGGGGGAAGTTCCTACGAGCAGTACTTC
TRBD2,TRBJ2-7,TRBV13,-,CASSWGLADSSYEQYF,TGTGCCAGCAGCTGGGGACTAGCTGACAGCTCCTACGAGCAGTACTTC
-,TRBJ1-2,TRBV4-3,once,CASRKDSSYGYTF,TGCGCCAGCAGGAAGGACAGCAGCTATGGCTACACCTTC
-,TRBJ2-7,TRBV10-1,once,CASSEIRGAKAYEQYF,TGCGCCAGCAGTGAAATAAGGGGCGCGAAAGCCTACGAGCAGTACTTC
-,TRBJ2-5,TRBV7-9,-,CASSLAHRGLKETQYF,TGTGCCAGCAGCTTAGCCCACAGAGGGTTGAAGGAGACCCAGTACTTC
TRBD1,TRBJ1-1,TRBV9,-,CASSPYSGQGIGAFF,TGTGCCAGCAGCCCTTATTCCGGACAGGGAATCGGAGCTTTCTTT
TRBD1,TRBJ1-1,TRBV5-6,once,CASSLWGQANTEAFF,TGTGCCAGCAGCTTGTGGGGACAGGCGAACACTGAAGCTTTCTTT
TRBD1,TRBJ1-2,TRBV7-9,-,CASSPTGRIGYTF,TGTGCCAGCAGCCCGACAGGGCGTATCGGCTACACCTTC
-,TRBJ2-7,TRBV28,once,CASSLLSGSSYEQYF,TGTGCCAGCAGTTTACTAAGCGGAAGTTCCTACGAGCAGTACTTC
-,TRBJ2-1,TRBV5-4,-,CASTWTASSYNEQFF,TGTGCCAGCACCTGGACTGCCAGCTCCTACAATGAGCAGTTCTTC
-,TRBJ2-3,TRBV7-8,-,CASSHGHRADTQYF,TGTGCCAGCAGCCACGGTCACCGGGCAGATACGCAGTATTTT
-,TRBJ2-7,TRBV20-1,few,CSASPLREQYF,TGCAGTGCTAGTCCTCTCCGCGAGCAGTACTTC
TRBD2,TRBJ2-1,TRBV6-1,-,CASSGLAGSTYEQFF,TGTGCCAGCAGTGGACTAGCGGGTAGTACGTATGAGCAGTTCTTC
TRBD2,TRBJ2-7,TRBV6-5,-,CASSASGGTSYEQYF,TGTGCCAGCAGTGCCTCGGGGGGTACCTCCTACGAGCAGTACTTC
-,TRBJ2-7,TRBV7-2,-,CASSLSRAPNYEQYF,TGTGCCAGCAGCTTAAGCCGGGCGCCCAACTACGAGCAGTACTTC
-,TRBJ2-7,TRBV18,once,CASSPPAGHLYEQYF,TGTGCCAGCTCACCACCGGCCGGACACCTCTACGAGCAGTACTTC
-,TRBJ2-1,TRBV13,-,CASSLDPGEVGEKYNEQFF,TGTGCCAGCAGCTTAGACCCAGGGGAGGTGGGGGAAAAGTACAATGAGCAGTTCTTC
-,TRBJ2-7,TRBV29-1,-,CSVVASRRHEQYF,TGCAGCGTTGTGGCTAGCCGGCGGCACGAGCAGTACTTC
-,TRBJ2-1,TRBV2,-,CASTQGQGYNEQFF,TGTGCCAGCACACAAGGGCAGGGCTACAATGAGCAGTTCTTC
-,TRBJ1-1,TRBV5-4,-,CASTVGQSAFF,TGTGCCAGCACCGTCGGACAGTCAGCTTTCTTT
-,TRBJ1-1,TRBV7-6,few,CASSLAGLTEAFF,TGTGCCAGCAGCTTAGCGGGATTAACTGAAGCTTTCTTT
-,TRBJ1-1,TRBV5-1,once,CASSVDRNTEAFF,TGCGCCAGCAGCGTGGACAGGAACACTGAAGCTTTCTTT
-,TRBJ2-5,TRBV6-6,-,CASSYLEAGWETQYF,TGTGCCAGCAGTTATCTAGAAGCAGGGTGGGAGACCCAGTACTTC
-,TRBJ1-1,TRBV6-5,-,CASSYTANTEAFF,TGTGCCAGCAGTTACACGGCGAACACTGAAGCTTTCTTT
-,TRBJ2-7,TRBV27,-,CASSPIGPTYEQYF,TGTGCCAGCAGTCCCATTGGACCAACCTACGAGCAGTACTTC
-,TRBJ2-7,TRBV7-9,-,CASSFGQTEQYF,TGTGCCAGCAGCTTCGGACAGACCGAGCAGTACTTC
TRBD1,TRBJ1-2,TRBV28,-,CASYRGSSGYTF,TGTGCCAGTTACAGGGGATCGAGTGGCTACACCTTC
-,TRBJ2-5,TRBV11-2,-,CASSITAGIQETQYF,TGTGCCAGCAGCATTACAGCAGGGATCCAAGAGACCCAGTACTTC
TRBD2,TRBJ2-3,TRBV11-2,-,CASWDYSGDTQYF,TGTGCCAGCTGGGACTACTCAGGGGATACGCAGTATTTT
TRBD1,TRBJ2-7,TRBV29-1,-,CSVGTVIGYEQYF,TGCAGCGTCGGGACAGTGATCGGGTACGAGCAGTACTTC
TRBD2,TRBJ2-7,TRBV9,-,CASSGRREGSSYEQYF,TGTGCCAGCAGCGGACGTCGGGAGGGCTCATCCTACGAGCAGTACTTC